The present entry profiles one T cell receptor (beta chain) with its context. The data originate from a study of CD8 T cells in Susac syndrome. Study overall: There were 5 or 6 sequenced Susac syndrome patients with active disease and eight or nine in remission.

V trimming: 5 bases; J trimming: 2 bases; junction bases outside the gene matches: 6. The CDR3 spans 14 residues. CDR1 is DFQATT, CDR2 SNEGSKA, per germline (reference sequence). Sequencing of TCR beta drew on CD8+ and CD4+ T cells from blood. Through negative isolation, CD4+ and CD8+ T cells were obtained, while TEMRA cells were enriched using FACS. With random hexamers, reverse transcription was performed on roughly 0.45 to 1 ug of RNA. The amplification used immunoSEQ multiplex PCR on TCR beta CDR3; it spanned 54 Vbeta and 13 Jbeta. TCRdb re-called the immunoSEQ multiplex PCR reads with MiXCR, one entry per CDR3 protein. This table holds some 110,000 distinct CDR3 sequences, roughly 95% found once.

The receptor comes from a human donor with Susac syndrome. The chain joins TRBV20-1 to TRBJ2-7; TRBD2 matches at 10 bases. Sequences were obtained from CD4+ T cells from PBMCs. The DNA of the CDR3 is TGCAGTGCTCCCCCCAGCGGGAGGGCCTACGAGCAGTACTTC. It specifies CSAPPSGRAYEQYF.